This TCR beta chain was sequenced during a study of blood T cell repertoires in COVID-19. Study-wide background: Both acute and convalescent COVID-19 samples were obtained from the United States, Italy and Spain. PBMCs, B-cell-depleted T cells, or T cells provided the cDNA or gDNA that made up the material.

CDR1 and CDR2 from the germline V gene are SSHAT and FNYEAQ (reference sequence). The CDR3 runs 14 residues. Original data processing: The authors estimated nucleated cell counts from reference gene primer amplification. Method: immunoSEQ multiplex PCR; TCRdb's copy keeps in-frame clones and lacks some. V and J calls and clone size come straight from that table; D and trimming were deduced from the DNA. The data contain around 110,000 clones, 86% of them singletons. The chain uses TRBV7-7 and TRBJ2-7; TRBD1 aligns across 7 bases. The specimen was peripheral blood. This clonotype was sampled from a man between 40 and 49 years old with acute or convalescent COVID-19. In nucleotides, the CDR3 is TGTGCTAGCTGGAAGGGACAGAGCTCCTACGAGCAGTACTTC. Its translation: CASWKGQSSYEQYF.